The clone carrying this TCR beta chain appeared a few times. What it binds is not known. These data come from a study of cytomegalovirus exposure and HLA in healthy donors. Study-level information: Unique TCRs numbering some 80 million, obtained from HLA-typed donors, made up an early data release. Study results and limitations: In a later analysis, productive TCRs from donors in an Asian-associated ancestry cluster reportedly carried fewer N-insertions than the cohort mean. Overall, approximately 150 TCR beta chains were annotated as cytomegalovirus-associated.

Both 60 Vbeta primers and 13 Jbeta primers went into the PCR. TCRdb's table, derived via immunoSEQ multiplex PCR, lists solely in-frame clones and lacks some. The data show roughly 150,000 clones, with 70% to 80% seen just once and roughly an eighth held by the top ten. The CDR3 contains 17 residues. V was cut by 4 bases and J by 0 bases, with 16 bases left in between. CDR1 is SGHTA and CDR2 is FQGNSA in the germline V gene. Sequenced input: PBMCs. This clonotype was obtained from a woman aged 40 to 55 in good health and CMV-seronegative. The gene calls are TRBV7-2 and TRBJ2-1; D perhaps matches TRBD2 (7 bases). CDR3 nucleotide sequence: TGTGCCAGCAGCTGGGTCGGGGGGCTGAGCTCCTACAATGAGCAGTTCTTC. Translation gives CASSWVGGLSSYNEQFF.